This T cell receptor (beta chain) was recovered during a study of CD8+ T cells in alopecia areata. In the study overall: Treated patients were given oral tofacitinib, which was dosed at 5 to 10 mg twice daily. For treated patients, severity scores reflected the percentage of scalp area affected. Study results and limitations: Lesional scalp exceeded normal scalp in clonality, especially in alopecia totalis/universalis.

To note about this clone: The antigen remains unidentified.

Described treatment: oral pan-JAK inhibitor, 5-10 mg twice daily. Following RNA extraction, reverse transcription yielded cDNA that acted as the sequencing template. The table came from immunoSEQ multiplex PCR; TCRdb's copy has only in-frame clones and leaves some out. The sample has about 200,000 clones, more than 45% seen once; the top ten hold 5.5%. Trimming took 10 bases from V and 5 from J, leaving 18 bases between them. Per germline, CDR1 LGHNA and CDR2 YSLEER. This CDR3 has 14 amino acids. Specimen: CD4+ T cells sorted from blood, collected at week 24, from a patient treated with tofacitinib. The gene calls are TRBV4-3 and TRBJ2-1; perhaps TRBD2 as D (5 bases). The sequence derives from a human donor with alopecia areata. The CDR3 is CATSRGLRDNEQFF. The CDR3 bases are TGCGCCACATCGCGCGGGCTGAGGGACAATGAGCAGTTCTTC.